Listed below are T cell receptor beta chains from one sample, sequenced in a study of blood T cell repertoires in COVID-19. This table comes from immunoSEQ multiplex PCR, and its TCRdb copy is limited to in-frame clones, with some not included. Counted here are a few hundred thousand clones, 75% to 90% occurring once; the ten biggest clones make up under 2.5%. Sequencing was carried out using peripheral blood. The receptors here all came from a man under 40 with active or convalescent COVID-19. The CDR3 runs from the conserved cysteine through the conserved F or W. The D gene is left open where the match is weak.

V gene	D gene	J gene	CDR3 protein	CDR3 DNA
TRBV15	TRBD1	TRBJ2-7	CATSRGGTGNDEQYF	TGTGCCACCAGCAGAGGTGGGACAGGGAACGACGAGCAGTACTTC
TRBV7-9	-	TRBJ2-2	CASSFAEGTGELFF	TGTGCCAGCAGCTTTGCTGAGGGCACCGGGGAGCTGTTTTTT
TRBV9	TRBD1	TRBJ2-1	CASSARSGTGHNEQFF	TGTGCCAGCAGCGCCCGATCTGGGACAGGACACAATGAGCAGTTCTTC
TRBV6-5	TRBD2	TRBJ2-1	CASSYSTSGAYNEQFF	TGTGCCAGCAGTTACTCGACTAGCGGAGCCTACAATGAGCAGTTCTTC
TRBV10-1	TRBD1	TRBJ1-1	CASSPGTGVNTEAFF	TGCGCCAGCAGTCCGGGGACAGGGGTGAACACTGAAGCTTTCTTT
TRBV11-2	-	TRBJ1-1	CASSLRTEAFF	TGTGCCAGCAGCTTGCGCACTGAAGCTTTCTTT
TRBV7-9	TRBD2	TRBJ2-1	CASSSPGPSGGNYNEQFF	TGTGCCAGCAGCTCACCAGGACCTAGCGGGGGGAATTACAATGAGCAGTTCTTC
TRBV5-5	-	TRBJ2-1	CASSLELGRFNEQFF	TGTGCCAGCAGCTTGGAGTTAGGGAGGTTTAATGAGCAGTTCTTC
TRBV5-1	-	TRBJ1-2	CASSFGAYYGYTF	TGCGCCAGCAGCTTTGGAGCTTACTATGGCTACACCTTC
TRBV27	TRBD1	TRBJ1-3	CASSPGQAGNTIYF	TGTGCCAGCAGTCCCGGACAGGCTGGAAACACCATATATTTT
TRBV3-1/TRBV3-2	TRBD1	TRBJ1-1	CASSQTGVEAFF	TGTGCCAGCAGCCAAACAGGGGTCGAAGCTTTCTTT
TRBV5-4	-	TRBJ2-7	CASSLAPRGTYEQYF	TGTGCCAGCAGCTTGGCTCCCAGGGGAACCTACGAGCAGTACTTC
TRBV5-1	-	TRBJ2-1	CASSRGGSYNEQFF	TGCGCCAGCAGTAGGGGGGGCTCGTACAATGAGCAGTTCTTC
TRBV7-8	-	TRBJ2-7	CASNHGTRDYEQYF	TGTGCCAGCAACCACGGGACTCGAGACTACGAGCAGTACTTC
TRBV6-6	-	TRBJ1-1	CASSYGLSEAFF	TGTGCCAGCAGTTACGGCCTTTCTGAAGCTTTCTTT
TRBV3-1/TRBV3-2	-	TRBJ2-2	CASSQDRRAGDTGELFF	TGTGCCAGCAGCCAAGACAGAAGAGCAGGGGACACCGGGGAGCTGTTTTTT
TRBV10-2	TRBD1	TRBJ2-3	CASSGTGVTDTQYF	TGCGCCAGCTCGGGGACAGGGGTTACAGATACGCAGTATTTT
TRBV29-1	-	TRBJ2-4	CSVEDEEGGATKNIQYF	TGCAGCGTTGAAGATGAGGAAGGAGGGGCAACCAAAAACATTCAGTACTTC
TRBV5-1	-	TRBJ1-1	CASSSPDEERNTEAFF	TGCGCCAGCAGCTCCCCGGATGAGGAACGGAACACTGAAGCTTTCTTT
TRBV7-2	-	TRBJ1-4	CASSLSHGGSEKLFF	TGTGCCAGCAGCTTATCCCACGGAGGGAGTGAAAAACTGTTTTTT
TRBV5-1	TRBD2	TRBJ2-3	CASSGISGGTDTQYF	TGCGCCAGCAGCGGAATAAGCGGGGGCACAGATACGCAGTATTTT
TRBV4-3	-	TRBJ2-5	CASSQDVLAETQYF	TGCGCCAGCAGCCAAGACGTGCTAGCGGAGACCCAGTACTTC
TRBV20-1	-	TRBJ2-7	CSASQGTYEQYF	TGCAGTGCTAGTCAGGGTACCTACGAGCAGTACTTC
TRBV4-1	-	TRBJ1-5	CASSQGRGADQPQHF	TGCGCCAGCAGCCAAGGCAGGGGCGCGGATCAGCCCCAGCATTTT